These 7 T cell receptor beta chains originate from one sample sequenced in a study of T-cell memory formation after mild COVID-19. TCRdb analysed the 5' RACE reads with MiXCR anew, one entry per CDR3 protein. The sample lists under 250,000 distinct CDR3 sequences; approximately 15% were seen once. Sequenced input: PBMCs or a T cell subset sorted from them (not recorded which). These receptor sequences come from an adult woman who had mild COVID-19 (a few samples of this study predate the infection). Cell type and time point are not known.

This clonotype was observed a few times. The chain is built from TRBV20-1 and TRBJ2-7; TRBD1 is a possible D gene (5 bases). This CDR3 comprises 13 residues. CDR1 DFQATT and CDR2 SNEGSKA come from the germline V gene (reference sequence). With 3 bases removed from V and 3 bases from J, the gap between germline ends came to 12 bases. This CDR3 reads CSARRQSDYEQYF. In nucleotides, the CDR3 is TGCAGTGCTAGGCGACAGTCCGACTACGAGCAGTACTTC.

The chain joins TRBV5-6 to TRBJ1-2; the match to TRBD1 covers 12 bases. This CDR3 region has 16 residues. The germline V gene encodes CDR1 SGHDT and CDR2 YYEEEE. V dropped 6 bases and J dropped 3; count of bases not matched to a gene: 9. DNA for the CDR3: TGTGCCAGCATAGGGACAGGGGGCGTCTTGGACTATGGCTACACCTTC. This encodes CASIGTGGVLDYGYTF.

The table lists this clonotype with a few counts. The chain recombines TRBV6-1 with TRBJ1-1; 8 positions match TRBD1. This CDR3 has 15 amino acids. The germline CDR1 and CDR2 sequences are MNHNS and SASEGT. Trimming cost V 4 bases and J 4 bases; bases outside gene matches: 8. The CDR3 bases are TGTGCCAGCAGTGGGGGGGGGACAGGAACCACTGAAGCTTTCTTT. This gives the protein CASSGGGTGTTEAFF.

This clonotype has more than one count but fewer than ten. This rearrangement joins TRBV30 to TRBJ1-1; D remains unclear. V lost 3 bases to trimming and J lost 6 bases, with 23 bases between them. The CDR3 is 16 residues long. Germline CDR1 is GTSNPN and CDR2 is SVGIG (reference sequence). The DNA for the CDR3 is TGTGCCTGGAGGTTGGGGTGGCCCCTAGATCCGGCTGAAGCTTTCTTT. As protein: CAWRLGWPLDPAEAFF.

In its sample, this clonotype was seen many times. This chain connects TRBV5-6 to TRBJ2-1; D may be TRBD1 or TRBD2 (5 bases each). Germline V lookup: CDR1 SGHDT, CDR2 YYEEEE. This CDR3 comprises 14 residues. Trimming removed 4 bases from V and 5 bases from J, with 13 bases in between. The CDR3 nucleotides read TGTGCCAGCAGCCCCGAGGGACGGCACAATGAGCAGTTCTTC. It codes for CASSPEGRHNEQFF. The full variable domain, with the rest looked up from reference TRBV5-6 and TRBJ2-1, is DAGVTQSPTHLIKTRGQQVTLRCSPKSGHDTVSWYQQALGQGPQFIFQYYEEEERQRGNFPDRFSGHQFPNYSSELNVNALLLGDSALYLCASSPEGRHNEQFFGPGTRLTVL.

The chain employs TRBV6-1 and TRBJ1-3, with D perhaps matching TRBD1 (5 bases). Trimming removed 8 bases at V and 0 bases at J, with 17 bases between. CDR3 length: 16 amino acids. Per the germline V gene, CDR1 is MNHNS and CDR2 is SASEGT. The CDR3 nucleotides are TGTGCCAGCCGGACTTTCGGAAGGGGCTCTGGAAACACCATATATTTT. Translating it yields CASRTFGRGSGNTIYF.

The V and J genes are TRBV3-1 and TRBJ2-1; 8 nucleotides line up with TRBD2. The germline V gene encodes CDR1 LGHDT and CDR2 YNNKEL (reference sequence). V lost 4 bases to trimming and J lost 4 bases; unmatched junction nucleotides: 6. The CDR3 consists of 15 residues. Written as DNA, the CDR3 is TGTGCCAGCAGCCTACCAGCGGGGGCTTACAATGAGCAGTTCTTC. Its protein is CASSLPAGAYNEQFF.